Below, one TCR beta chain is given with its context. V was pared by 0 bases and J by 8 bases, with 10 bases between. There are 13 residues in the CDR3. Germline V lookup: CDR1 MNHEY, CDR2 SVGAGI. This sample stems from a study of blood T cell repertoires in COVID-19. Overall study: Specimens from acute and convalescent COVID-19 originated in the United States, Italy and Spain. Sources were T cells, B-cell-depleted T cells, or PBMCs; the material itself was cDNA or gDNA.

Per the authors' pipeline: By means of reference gene primer amplification, nucleated cell counts were estimated. Method: immunoSEQ multiplex PCR; TCRdb's copy keeps in-frame clones and lacks some. Clone size and the V and J calls come from that table; the DNA yielded D and trimming. The sample has around 92,000 clones, roughly 82% seen once. This rearrangement joins TRBV6-5 to TRBJ1-2; D possibly corresponds to TRBD1 (6 bases). The TCR was taken from a human donor in a cohort sampled during active COVID-19. The sample comprised peripheral blood. The CDR3 here is CASSYSKGGGYTF. In nucleotides, the CDR3 is TGTGCCAGCAGTTACTCCAAGGGGGGGGGCTACACCTTC.